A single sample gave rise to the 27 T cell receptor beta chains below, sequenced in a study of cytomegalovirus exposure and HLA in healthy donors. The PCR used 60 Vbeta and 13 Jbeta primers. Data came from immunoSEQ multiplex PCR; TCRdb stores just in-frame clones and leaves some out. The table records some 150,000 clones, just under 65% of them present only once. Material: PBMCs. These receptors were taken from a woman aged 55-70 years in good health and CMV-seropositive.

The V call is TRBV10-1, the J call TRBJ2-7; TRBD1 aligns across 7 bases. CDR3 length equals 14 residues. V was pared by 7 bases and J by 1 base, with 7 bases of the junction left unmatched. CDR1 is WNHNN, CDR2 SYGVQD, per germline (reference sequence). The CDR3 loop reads CASTTWDRSYEQYF. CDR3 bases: TGCGCCAGCACCACCTGGGACAGATCCTACGAGCAGTACTTC.

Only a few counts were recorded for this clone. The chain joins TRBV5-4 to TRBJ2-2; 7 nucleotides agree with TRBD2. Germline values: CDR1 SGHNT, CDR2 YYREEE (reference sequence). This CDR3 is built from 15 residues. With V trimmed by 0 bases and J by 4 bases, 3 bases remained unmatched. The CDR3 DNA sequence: TGTGCCAGCAGCTTGGCCTGGGAGGGCACCGGGGAGCTGTTTTTT. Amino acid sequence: CASSLAWEGTGELFF. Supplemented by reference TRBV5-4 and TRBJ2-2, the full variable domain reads ETGVTQSPTHLIKTRGQQVTLRCSSQSGHNTVSWYQQALGQGPQFIFQYYREEENGRGNFPPRFSGLQFPNYSSELNVNALELDDSALYLCASSLAWEGTGELFFGEGSRLTVL.

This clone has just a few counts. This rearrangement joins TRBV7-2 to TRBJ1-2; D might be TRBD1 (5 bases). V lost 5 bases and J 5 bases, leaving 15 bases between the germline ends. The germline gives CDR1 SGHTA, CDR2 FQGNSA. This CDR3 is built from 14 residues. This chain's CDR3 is CASSPISGDYGYTF. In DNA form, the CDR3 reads TGTGCCAGCAGCCCAATTTCGGGGGATTATGGCTACACCTTC.

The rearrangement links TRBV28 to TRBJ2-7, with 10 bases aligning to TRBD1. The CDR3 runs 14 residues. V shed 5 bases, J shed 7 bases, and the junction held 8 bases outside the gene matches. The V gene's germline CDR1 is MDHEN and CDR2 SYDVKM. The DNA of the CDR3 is TGTGCCAGCAGTCCAGGGACAGGGGCCTGGGAGCAGTACTTC. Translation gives CASSPGTGAWEQYF.

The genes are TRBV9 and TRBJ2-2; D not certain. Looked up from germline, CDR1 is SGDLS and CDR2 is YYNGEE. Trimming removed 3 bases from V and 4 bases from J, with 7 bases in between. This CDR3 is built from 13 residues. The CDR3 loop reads CASSGQITGELFF. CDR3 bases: TGTGCCAGCAGCGGGCAGATCACCGGGGAGCTGTTTTTT.

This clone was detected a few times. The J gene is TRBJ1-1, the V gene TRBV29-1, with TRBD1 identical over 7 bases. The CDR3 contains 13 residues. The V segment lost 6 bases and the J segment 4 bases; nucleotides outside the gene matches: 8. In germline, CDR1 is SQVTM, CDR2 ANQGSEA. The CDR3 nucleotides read TGCAGCGTCGGTGACAGGGTGGGCACTGAAGCTTTCTTT. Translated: CSVGDRVGTEAFF.

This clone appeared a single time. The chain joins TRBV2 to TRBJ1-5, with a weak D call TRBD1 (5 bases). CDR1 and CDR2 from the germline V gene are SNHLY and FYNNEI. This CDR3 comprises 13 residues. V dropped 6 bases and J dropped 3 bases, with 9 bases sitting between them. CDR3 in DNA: TGTGCCAGCAGCCGACAGTCCAATCAGCCCCAGCATTTT. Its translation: CASSRQSNQPQHF.

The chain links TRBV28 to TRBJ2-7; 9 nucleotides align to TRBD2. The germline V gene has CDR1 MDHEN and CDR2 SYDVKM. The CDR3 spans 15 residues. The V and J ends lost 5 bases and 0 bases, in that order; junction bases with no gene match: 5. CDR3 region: CASSPLAGFSYEQYF. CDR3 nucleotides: TGTGCCAGCAGTCCCCTAGCGGGGTTCTCCTACGAGCAGTACTTC.

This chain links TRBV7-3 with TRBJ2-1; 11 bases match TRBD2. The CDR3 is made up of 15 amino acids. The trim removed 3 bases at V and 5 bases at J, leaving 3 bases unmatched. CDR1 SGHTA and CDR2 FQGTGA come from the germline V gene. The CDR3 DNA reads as TGTGCCAGCAGCTTTTCTAGCGGGAGGAACAATGAGCAGTTCTTC. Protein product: CASSFSSGRNNEQFF.

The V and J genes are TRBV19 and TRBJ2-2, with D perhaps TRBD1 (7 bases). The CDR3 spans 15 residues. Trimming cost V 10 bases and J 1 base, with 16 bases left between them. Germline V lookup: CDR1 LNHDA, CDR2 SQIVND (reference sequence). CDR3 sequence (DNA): TGTGCCACCTCAGGGGGGTGGGTGAACACCGGGGAGCTGTTTTTT. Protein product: CATSGGWVNTGELFF.

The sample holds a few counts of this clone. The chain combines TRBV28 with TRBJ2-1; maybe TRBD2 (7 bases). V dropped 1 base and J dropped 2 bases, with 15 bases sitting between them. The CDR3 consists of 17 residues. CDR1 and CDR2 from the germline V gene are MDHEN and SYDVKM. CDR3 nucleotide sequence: TGTGCCAGCAGTTTATCCCCTGGGAGGGGGACCTACAATGAGCAGTTCTTC. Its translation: CASSLSPGRGTYNEQFF.

The CDR3 sequence is CASRSLANTGELFF. DNA of the CDR3: TGTGCCAGCAGGTCACTAGCGAACACCGGGGAGCTGTTTTTT. The chain uses TRBV27 and TRBJ2-2, with D possibly being TRBD2 (5 bases). Germline-derived CDR1 and CDR2 are MNHEY and SMNVEV (reference sequence). V shed 6 bases and J shed 0 bases, with 8 bases lying between them. The CDR3 extends over 14 amino acids.

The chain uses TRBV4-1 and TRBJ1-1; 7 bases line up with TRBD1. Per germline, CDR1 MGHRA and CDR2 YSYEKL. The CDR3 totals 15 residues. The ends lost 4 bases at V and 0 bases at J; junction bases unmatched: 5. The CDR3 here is CASSPRGDMNTEAFF. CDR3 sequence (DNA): TGCGCCAGCAGCCCCAGGGGGGACATGAACACTGAAGCTTTCTTT.

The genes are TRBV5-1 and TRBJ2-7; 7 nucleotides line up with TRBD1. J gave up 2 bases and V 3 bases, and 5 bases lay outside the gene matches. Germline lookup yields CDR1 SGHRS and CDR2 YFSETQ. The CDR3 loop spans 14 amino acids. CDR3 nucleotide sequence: TGCGCCAGCAGCTCCAACCAGGGGGCCTACGAGCAGTACTTC. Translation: CASSSNQGAYEQYF.

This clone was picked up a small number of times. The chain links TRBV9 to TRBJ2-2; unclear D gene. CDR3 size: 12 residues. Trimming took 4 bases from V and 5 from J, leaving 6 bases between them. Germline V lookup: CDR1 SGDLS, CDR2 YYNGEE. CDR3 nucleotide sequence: TGTGCCAGCAGCCCTAATACCGGGGAGCTGTTTTTT. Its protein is CASSPNTGELFF.

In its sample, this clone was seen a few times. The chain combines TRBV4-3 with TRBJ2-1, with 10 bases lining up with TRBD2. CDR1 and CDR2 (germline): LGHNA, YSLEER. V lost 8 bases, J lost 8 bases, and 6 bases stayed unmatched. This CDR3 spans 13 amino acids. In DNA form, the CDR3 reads TGCGCCAGCGGTCGACTAGCGGGCGATGAGCAGTTCTTC. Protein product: CASGRLAGDEQFF.

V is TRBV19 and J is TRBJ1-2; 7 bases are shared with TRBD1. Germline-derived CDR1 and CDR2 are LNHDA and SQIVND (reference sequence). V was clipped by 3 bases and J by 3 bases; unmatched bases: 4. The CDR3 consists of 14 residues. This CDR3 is CASSMPGTDYGYTF. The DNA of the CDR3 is TGTGCCAGTAGTATGCCAGGGACAGACTATGGCTACACCTTC.

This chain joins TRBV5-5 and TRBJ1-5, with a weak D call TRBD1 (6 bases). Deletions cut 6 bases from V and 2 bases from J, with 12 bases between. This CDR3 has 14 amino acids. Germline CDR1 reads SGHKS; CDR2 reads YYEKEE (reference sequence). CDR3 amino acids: CASTQGIGNQPQHF. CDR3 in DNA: TGTGCCAGCACCCAGGGGATAGGCAATCAGCCCCAGCATTTT.

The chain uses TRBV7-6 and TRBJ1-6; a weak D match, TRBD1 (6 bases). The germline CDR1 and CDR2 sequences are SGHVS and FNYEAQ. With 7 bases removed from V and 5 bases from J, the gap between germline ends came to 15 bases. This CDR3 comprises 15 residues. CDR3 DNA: TGTGCCAGCACCCCGATGACAGGCGATAATTCACCCCTCCACTTT. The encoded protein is CASTPMTGDNSPLHF.

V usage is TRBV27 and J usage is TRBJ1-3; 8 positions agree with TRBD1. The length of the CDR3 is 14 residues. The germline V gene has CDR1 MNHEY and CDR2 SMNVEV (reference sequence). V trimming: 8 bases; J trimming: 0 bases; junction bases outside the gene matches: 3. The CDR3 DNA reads TGTGCCAGCGGGACAGGTATCTCTGGAAACACCATATATTTT. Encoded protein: CASGTGISGNTIYF.

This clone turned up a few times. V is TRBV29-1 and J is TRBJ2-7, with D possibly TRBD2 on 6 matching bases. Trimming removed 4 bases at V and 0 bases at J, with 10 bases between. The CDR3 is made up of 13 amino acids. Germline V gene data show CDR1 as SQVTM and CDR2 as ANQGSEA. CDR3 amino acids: CSVGAGLSYEQYF. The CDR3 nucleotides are TGCAGCGTTGGGGCGGGGCTCTCCTACGAGCAGTACTTC.

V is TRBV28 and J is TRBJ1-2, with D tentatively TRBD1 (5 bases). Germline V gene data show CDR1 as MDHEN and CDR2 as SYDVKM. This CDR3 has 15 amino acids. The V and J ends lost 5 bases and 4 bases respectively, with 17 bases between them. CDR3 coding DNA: TGTGCCAGCAGTACCGGGGGGGAGGGCCCCTATGGCTACACCTTC. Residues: CASSTGGEGPYGYTF.

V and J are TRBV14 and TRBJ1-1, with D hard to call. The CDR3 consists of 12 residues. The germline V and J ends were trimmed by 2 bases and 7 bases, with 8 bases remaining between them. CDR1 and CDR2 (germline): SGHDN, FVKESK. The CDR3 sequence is CASSQNRNEAFF. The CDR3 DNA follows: TGTGCCAGCAGCCAAAACAGAAATGAAGCTTTCTTT.

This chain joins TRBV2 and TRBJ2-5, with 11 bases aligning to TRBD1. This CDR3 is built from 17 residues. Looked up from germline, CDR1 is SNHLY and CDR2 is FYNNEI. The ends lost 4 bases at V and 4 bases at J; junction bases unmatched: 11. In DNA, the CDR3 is TGTGCCAGCAGTGCGGGACAGGGGGTAGTCGGTCGAGAGACCCAGTACTTC. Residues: CASSAGQGVVGRETQYF.

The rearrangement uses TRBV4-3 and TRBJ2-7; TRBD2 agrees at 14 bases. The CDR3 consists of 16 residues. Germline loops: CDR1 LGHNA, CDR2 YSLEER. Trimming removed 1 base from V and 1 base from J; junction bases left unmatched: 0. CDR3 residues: CASSQGTSGRSYEQYF. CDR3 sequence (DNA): TGCGCCAGCAGCCAAGGGACTAGCGGGAGGTCCTACGAGCAGTACTTC.

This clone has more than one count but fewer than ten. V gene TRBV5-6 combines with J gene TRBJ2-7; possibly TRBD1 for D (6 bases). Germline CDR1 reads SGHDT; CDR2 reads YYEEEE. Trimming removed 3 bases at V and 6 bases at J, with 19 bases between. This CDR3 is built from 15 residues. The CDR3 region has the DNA TGTGCCAGCAGCTCGCCACAGGGACCGAGTGTCGAGCAGTACTTC. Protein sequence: CASSSPQGPSVEQYF.

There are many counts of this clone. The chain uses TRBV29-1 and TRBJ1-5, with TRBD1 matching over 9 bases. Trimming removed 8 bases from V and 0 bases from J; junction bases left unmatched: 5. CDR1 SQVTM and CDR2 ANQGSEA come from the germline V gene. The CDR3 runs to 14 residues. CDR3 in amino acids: CSTRTGDSNQPQHF. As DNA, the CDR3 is TGCAGCACCCGGACAGGGGATAGCAATCAGCCCCAGCATTTT.